This T cell receptor beta chain emerged from a study of molecular identifiers for immune sequencing clone quantification. Looking at the study overall: Sequencing covered four of five parts into which replicate RNA from around 20,000 or 100,000 naive CD8 cells was split.

TCRdb analysed the PCR reads with MiXCR anew, one entry per CDR3 protein. Among more than 450,000 distinct CDR3 sequences, around 25% were seen once, and the ten largest hold roughly 0.79%. This clonotype has ten or more counts. No antigen is known for it. Sorted naive CD8 T cells, 20,000 to 1,000,000, were sequenced from 10%, 30% or 50% RNA. Findings of the study overall: Whereas naive cells kept under 1% of molecules in clones above 20 RNA copies, such clones held over 99% in effectors. Same-barcode identical TCR molecules could make highly expanded clones look smaller than they are.

The V and J ends lost 5 bases and 0 bases respectively, with 15 bases between them. Germline CDR1 reads SEHNR; CDR2 reads FQNEAQ (reference sequence). The CDR3 sequence is 16 residues long. The sequenced material came from naive CD8+ T cells from blood, with Jurkat cell RNA spiked in. Specified subset: FACS-sorted CD8+CD4-CCR7+CD45RA+ naive T cells. The TCR originated in a human donor in good health. Some libraries in this study had Jurkat cell RNA spiked in. V and J are TRBV7-9 and TRBJ2-3; TRBD2 is a possible D gene (5 bases). The DNA for the CDR3 is TGTGCCAGCAGCCCGCGGACGGACTCTAGCACAGATACGCAGTATTTT. It encodes CASSPRTDSSTDTQYF.